These 23 T cell receptor beta chains were sequenced from one sample in a study of blood T cell repertoires in COVID-19. Repertoires were generated with immunoSEQ multiplex PCR, while TCRdb's copy carries only in-frame clones and drops some. The sample holds hundreds of thousands of clones, approximately 79% seen once. Material: peripheral blood. All receptors derive from a middle-aged woman with active or convalescent COVID-19.

This clone was picked up one time. The chain is built from TRBV13 and TRBJ1-1; a possible D gene is TRBD1 (6 bases). The V end lost 2 bases, the J end lost 1 base, and 17 bases lay between the germline ends. The length of the CDR3 is 17 residues. The V gene's germline CDR1 is PRHDT and CDR2 FYEKMQ (reference sequence). DNA for the CDR3: TGTGCCAGCAGCTTACGTGGGGGCACGGTTTGGAACACTGAAGCTTTCTTT. This translates into CASSLRGGTVWNTEAFF.

The chain couples TRBV5-1 to TRBJ1-2; 9 bases map to TRBD1. Germline lookup yields CDR1 SGHRS and CDR2 YFSETQ. Trimming removed 0 bases from V and 2 bases from J; junction bases left unmatched: 2. The CDR3 is 15 amino acids. CDR3 nucleotide sequence: TGCGCCAGCAGCTTGGGGACAGGGGCGAACTATGGCTACACCTTC. Translation: CASSLGTGANYGYTF.

The rearrangement links TRBV29-1 to TRBJ2-7, with D tentatively TRBD2 (5 bases). Between the trimmed V and J ends, which lost 3 bases and 4 bases, there was a span of 13 bases. The CDR3 spans 13 residues. Germline lookup yields CDR1 SQVTM and CDR2 ANQGSEA. The CDR3 loop is CSVDAGPGYEQYF. CDR3 DNA: TGCAGCGTTGACGCGGGTCCTGGGTACGAGCAGTACTTC.

The J gene is TRBJ1-1, the V gene TRBV5-1, with TRBD1 matching 8 bases. The CDR3 totals 13 residues. Germline lookup yields CDR1 SGHRS and CDR2 YFSETQ. The junction had 3 bases not matched to a gene; V was cut back by 4 bases and J by 4 bases. The chain's CDR3 is CASSTGQATEAFF. The CDR3 DNA reads TGCGCCAGCAGCACGGGACAGGCCACTGAAGCTTTCTTT.

The chain is built from TRBV7-2 and TRBJ2-3; unclear D gene. The CDR3 totals 16 residues. Trimming stripped 1 base from V and 3 bases from J, with 14 bases between. Germline loops: CDR1 SGHTA, CDR2 FQGNSA. The CDR3 DNA reads as TGTGCCAGCAGCTTAGTAGGAGACCCTTCGACAGATACGCAGTATTTT. Translating it yields CASSLVGDPSTDTQYF.

Here the CDR3 DNA reads TGTGCCAGCAGTGGGACTAGCGGGGGGGACTCCTACGAGCAGTACTTC. Amino acids: CASSGTSGGDSYEQYF. The rearrangement uses TRBV25-1 and TRBJ2-7; 15 positions match TRBD2. Germline lookup yields CDR1 MGHDK and CDR2 SYGVNS. CDR3 size: 16 residues. Trimming took 4 bases from V and 0 from J; bases not matched to a gene: 1.

This chain connects TRBV11-1 to TRBJ2-3; 10 nucleotides match TRBD2. The junction had 3 bases not matched to a gene; V was cut back by 2 bases and J by 1 base. This CDR3 has 16 amino acids. CDR1 is SGHAT and CDR2 is FQDESV in the germline V gene (reference sequence). The CDR3 DNA reads TGTGCCAGCAGCTTATTAGCGGGGGGACGCACAGATACGCAGTATTTT. Translated: CASSLLAGGRTDTQYF.

CDR3 DNA sequence: TGTGCCAGCAGTTTAAAGGCGAGCGAGGGCTACACCTTC. Translation: CASSLKASEGYTF. The chain is built from TRBV12-3 or TRBV12-4 and TRBJ1-2; D is unresolved. CDR3 size: 13 residues. V was cut by 2 bases and J by 8 bases, with 12 bases left in between.

V and J are TRBV28 and TRBJ1-6, with 7 bases matching TRBD1. Germline lookup yields CDR1 MDHEN and CDR2 SYDVKM. V was pared by 10 bases and J by 0 bases, with 9 bases of the junction left unmatched. The CDR3 length is 16 residues. Written as DNA, the CDR3 is TGTGCCATCGGACAGGAGGGAGCCTCCTATAATTCACCCCTCCACTTT. As protein: CAIGQEGASYNSPLHF. Full variable domain (rest looked up from reference TRBV28 and TRBJ1-6): DVKVTQSSRYLVKRTGEKVFLECVQDMDHENMFWYRQDPGLGLRLIYFSYDVKMKEKGDIPEGYSVSREKKERFSLILESASTNQTSMYLCAIGQEGASYNSPLHFGNGTRLTVT.

The chain joins TRBV2 to TRBJ1-5, with TRBD1 matching 7 bases. Trimming took 4 bases from V and 5 from J; bases not matched to a gene: 8. The germline CDR1 and CDR2 sequences are SNHLY and FYNNEI. This CDR3 is 15 amino acids long. CDR3 in DNA: TGTGCCAGCAGTGGGTTTGTCGGGACAGATCAGCCCCAGCATTTT. It yields the protein CASSGFVGTDQPQHF. The complete variable domain, with remaining parts taken from reference TRBV2 and TRBJ1-5, reads EPEVTQTPSHQVTQMGQEVILRCVPISNHLYFYWYRQILGQKVEFLVSFYNNEISEKSEIFDDQFSVERPDGSNFTLKIRSTKLEDSAMYFCASSGFVGTDQPQHFGDGTRLSIL.

This clone was observed a handful of times. J is TRBJ1-5 and V is TRBV6-5, with 9 bases that match TRBD1. The V segment lost 9 bases and the J segment 7 bases; nucleotides outside the gene matches: 10. Germline V CDR1 and CDR2: MNHEY, SVGAGI. CDR3 length: 14 amino acids. The CDR3 DNA reads as TGTGCCAGTCGTAAAACAGGGGGCGCGCAGCCCCAGCATTTT. Translated: CASRKTGGAQPQHF.

The V call is TRBV9, the J call TRBJ2-5, with D perhaps matching TRBD1 (5 bases). Trimming shortened V by 2 bases and J by 2 bases, and 13 bases separated the two germline ends. CDR1 and CDR2 (germline): SGDLS, YYNGEE. The CDR3 spans 15 residues. Written as DNA, the CDR3 is TGTGCCAGCAGCGTTTTGGGGCTTAATCAAGAGACCCAGTACTTC. Translation gives CASSVLGLNQETQYF.

This sequence joins TRBV11-2 and TRBJ1-5, with D unresolved. Germline V gene sequence: CDR1 SGHAT, CDR2 FQNNGV. V lost 3 bases and J 6 bases, leaving 9 bases between the germline ends. The CDR3 totals 13 residues. The CDR3, as DNA: TGTGCCAGCAGCTTGGGTGAGGGTCAGCCCCAGCATTTT. Its translation: CASSLGEGQPQHF. Together with reference TRBV11-2 and TRBJ1-5, the CDR3 gives the full variable domain: EAGVAQSPRYKIIEKRQSVAFWCNPISGHATLYWYQQILGQGPKLLIQFQNNGVVDDSQLPKDRFSAERLKGVDSTLKIQPAKLEDSAVYLCASSLGEGQPQHFGDGTRLSIL.

The gene calls are TRBV11-3 and TRBJ2-2; 12 nucleotides line up with TRBD2. The CDR3 spans 16 residues. Germline loops: CDR1 SGHNT, CDR2 YENEEA. V lost 5 bases to trimming and J lost 6 bases; unmatched junction nucleotides: 7. The CDR3 here is CASSLGLAGSPGELFF. In DNA, the CDR3 is TGTGCCAGCAGCCTTGGACTAGCGGGGTCCCCCGGGGAGCTGTTTTTT. Full variable domain (missing parts from reference TRBV11-3 and TRBJ2-2): EAGVVQSPRYKIIEKKQPVAFWCNPISGHNTLYWYLQNLGQGPELLIRYENEEAVDDSQLPKDRFSAERLKGVDSTLKIQPAELGDSAVYLCASSLGLAGSPGELFFGEGSRLTVL.

This clone was seen a few times. This rearrangement joins TRBV7-2 to TRBJ1-6; D is uncertain. V was pared by 6 bases and J by 8 bases, with 20 bases between. Germline V gene data show CDR1 as SGHTA and CDR2 as FQGNSA. The CDR3 loop spans 16 amino acids. CDR3 sequence (DNA): TGTGCCAGCAGATCCGAAAGATTAGGCGGGGATTCACCCCTCCACTTT. Amino acids: CASRSERLGGDSPLHF.

The chain couples TRBV6-5 to TRBJ2-7; possibly TRBD2 for D (6 bases). This CDR3 spans 15 amino acids. Germline CDR1 and CDR2: MNHEY and SVGAGI. V was shortened by 5 bases and J by 1 base, with 15 bases between the two germline ends. The CDR3 DNA sequence: TGTGCCAGCAGTCAAAGGGGCGCGGGATCCTACGAGCAGTACTTC. Residues: CASSQRGAGSYEQYF.

The chain links TRBV2 to TRBJ1-5, with TRBD1 matching 7 bases. Per the germline V gene, CDR1 is SNHLY and CDR2 is FYNNEI. CDR3 length equals 15 residues. The trim removed 3 bases at V and 6 bases at J, leaving 8 bases unmatched. CDR3 coding DNA: TGTGCCAGCAGTGAGAGACAGGGATTTGGTCAGCCCCAGCATTTT. Encoded protein: CASSERQGFGQPQHF.

The V call is TRBV10-2, the J call TRBJ1-1; tentative D call: TRBD1 (5 bases). Germline CDR1 WSHSY, CDR2 SAAADI. The ends were cut back, 3 bases at V and 0 bases at J, with 11 bases in the middle. This CDR3 has 15 amino acids. In DNA form, the CDR3 reads TGCGCCAGCAGTGATTGGCGGACACTGAACACTGAAGCTTTCTTT. It yields the protein CASSDWRTLNTEAFF.

The rearrangement joins TRBV28 to TRBJ2-2; TRBD2 matches at 15 bases. V was clipped by 6 bases and J by 1 base; unmatched bases: 6. CDR1 and CDR2 (germline): MDHEN, SYDVKM. The CDR3 is made up of 18 amino acids. The CDR3 sequence: CASSATGLAGGNTGELFF. CDR3 coding DNA: TGTGCCAGCAGCGCCACGGGACTAGCGGGGGGGAACACCGGGGAGCTGTTTTTT.

This clone was observed a single time. The chain employs TRBV30 and TRBJ1-6; D gene unclear. The CDR3 has 12 amino acids. V was trimmed by 3 bases and J by 9 bases, leaving 9 bases between them. Germline V gives CDR1 GTSNPN, CDR2 SVGIG (reference sequence). The CDR3 DNA reads TGTGCCTGGAGCCCTCAGGCTTCACCCCTCCACTTT. Its translation: CAWSPQASPLHF.

The chain combines TRBV29-1 with TRBJ1-1, with 10 positions matching TRBD1. The CDR3 totals 13 residues. Germline CDR1 reads SQVTM; CDR2 reads ANQGSEA. J was trimmed by 3 bases and V by 7 bases; bases with no gene match: 5. The CDR3 DNA reads TGCAGCGGCCGACAGGGGGCGGACACTGAAGCTTTCTTT. Its translation: CSGRQGADTEAFF.

The rearrangement joins TRBV19 to TRBJ1-5; D gene unclear. The CDR3 extends over 15 amino acids. Trimming removed 5 bases from V and 1 base from J, with 12 bases in between. Germline-derived CDR1 and CDR2 are LNHDA and SQIVND (reference sequence). Here the CDR3 reads CASSSPKKSNQPQHF. DNA for the CDR3: TGTGCCAGTAGTTCGCCTAAGAAGAGCAATCAGCCCCAGCATTTT.

The chain is built from TRBV6-5 and TRBJ1-1; no definite D call. The CDR3 is 13 amino acids. CDR1 and CDR2 (germline): MNHEY, SVGAGI. The germline V and J ends were trimmed by 9 bases and 0 bases, with 11 bases remaining between them. The CDR3 spells CASSREMNTEAFF. Here the CDR3 DNA reads TGTGCCAGTAGCCGCGAGATGAACACTGAAGCTTTCTTT.